The TCR beta chain described here comes from a study of T cells after yellow fever vaccination. Study overall: Preparing low-cell-number fractions relied on SMART-Seq v4 Ultra Low Input.

The study, taken as a whole, reports: A large majority of primary-vaccination clones showed up again after the booster (96% CD4, 88% CD8).

V gave up 3 bases and J gave up 5 bases, with 3 bases separating them. The germline V gene has CDR1 LNHDA and CDR2 SQIVND (reference sequence). CDR3 length: 11 residues. This clonotype was seen ten or more times. The antigen remains undetermined. TCRdb passed the 5' RACE reads through MiXCR, listing each CDR3 protein once. The sample lists 110,000 to 150,000 distinct CDR3 sequences, less than 8.5% seen once, with over 0.55% in the top ten. The chain is built from TRBV19 and TRBJ2-3; D ambiguous. The receptor was isolated from a man aged 25 to 40 who received the YFV17D yellow fever vaccine. Here the sequenced sample was CD4+ T cells sorted from PBMCs, taken 10 days after the yellow fever booster vaccination. The CDR3 protein is CASSIGDTQYF. In nucleotides, the CDR3 is TGTGCCAGTAGTATTGGAGATACGCAGTATTTT. Based on the CDR3 plus reference TRBV19 and TRBJ2-3, the full variable domain is DGGITQSPKYLFRKEGQNVTLSCEQNLNHDAMYWYRQDPGQGLRLIYYSQIVNDFQKGDIAEGYSVSREKKESFPLTVTSAQKNPTAFYLCASSIGDTQYFGPGTRLTVL.